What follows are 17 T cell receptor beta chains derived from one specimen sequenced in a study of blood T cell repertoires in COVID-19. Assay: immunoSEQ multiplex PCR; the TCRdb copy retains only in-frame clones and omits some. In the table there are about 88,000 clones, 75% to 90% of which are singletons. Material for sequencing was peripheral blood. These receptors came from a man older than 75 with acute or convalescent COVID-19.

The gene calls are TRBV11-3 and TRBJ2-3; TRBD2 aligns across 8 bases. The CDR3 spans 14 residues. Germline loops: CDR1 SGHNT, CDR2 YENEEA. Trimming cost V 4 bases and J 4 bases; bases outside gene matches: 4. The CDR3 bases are TGTGCCAGCAGCTCGGCTAGCGGGCCAGATACGCAGTATTTT. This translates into CASSSASGPDTQYF.

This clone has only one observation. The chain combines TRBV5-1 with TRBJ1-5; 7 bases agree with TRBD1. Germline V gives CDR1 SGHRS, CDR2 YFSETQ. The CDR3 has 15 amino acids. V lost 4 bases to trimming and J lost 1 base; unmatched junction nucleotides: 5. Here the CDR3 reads CASSLTGLSNQPQHF. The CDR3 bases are TGCGCCAGCAGCCTGACAGGGTTAAGCAATCAGCCCCAGCATTTT.

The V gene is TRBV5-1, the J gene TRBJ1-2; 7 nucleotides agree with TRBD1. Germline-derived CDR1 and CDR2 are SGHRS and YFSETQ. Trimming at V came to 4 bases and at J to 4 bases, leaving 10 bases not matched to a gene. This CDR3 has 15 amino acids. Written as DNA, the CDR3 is TGCGCCAGCAGCCCGGACAGGCAATTGTTCTATGGCTACACCTTC. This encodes CASSPDRQLFYGYTF.

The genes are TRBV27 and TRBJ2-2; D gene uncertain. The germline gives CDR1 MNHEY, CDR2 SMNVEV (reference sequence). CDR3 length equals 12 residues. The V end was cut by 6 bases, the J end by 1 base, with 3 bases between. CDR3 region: CASSRNTGELFF. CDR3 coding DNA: TGTGCCAGCAGCCGGAACACCGGGGAGCTGTTTTTT.

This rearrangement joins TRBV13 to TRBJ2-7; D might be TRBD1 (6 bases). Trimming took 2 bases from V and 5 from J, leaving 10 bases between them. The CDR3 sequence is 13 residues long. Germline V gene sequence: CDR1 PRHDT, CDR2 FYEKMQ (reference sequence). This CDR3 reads CASSLRGHNEQYF. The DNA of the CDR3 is TGTGCCAGCAGCTTACGGGGACACAACGAGCAGTACTTC.

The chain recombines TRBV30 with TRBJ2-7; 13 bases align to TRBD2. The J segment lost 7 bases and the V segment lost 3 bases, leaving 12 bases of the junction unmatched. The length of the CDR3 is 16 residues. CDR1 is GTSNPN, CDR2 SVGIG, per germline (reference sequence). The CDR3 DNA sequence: TGTGCCTGGAGCCGTGCCGGGACTAGCGGGACAGGAGAGCAGTACTTC. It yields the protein CAWSRAGTSGTGEQYF.

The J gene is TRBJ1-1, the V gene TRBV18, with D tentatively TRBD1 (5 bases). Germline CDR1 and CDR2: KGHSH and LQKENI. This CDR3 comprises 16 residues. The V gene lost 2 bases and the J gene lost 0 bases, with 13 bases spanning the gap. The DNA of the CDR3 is TGTGCCAGCTCACCATCCAGGGCCCTCATGAACACTGAAGCTTTCTTT. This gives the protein CASSPSRALMNTEAFF. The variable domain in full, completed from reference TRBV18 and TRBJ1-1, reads NAGVMQNPRHLVRRRGQEARLRCSPMKGHSHVYWYRQLPEEGLKFMVYLQKENIIDESGMPKERFSAEFPKEGPSILRIQQVVRGDSAAYFCASSPSRALMNTEAFFGQGTRLTVV.

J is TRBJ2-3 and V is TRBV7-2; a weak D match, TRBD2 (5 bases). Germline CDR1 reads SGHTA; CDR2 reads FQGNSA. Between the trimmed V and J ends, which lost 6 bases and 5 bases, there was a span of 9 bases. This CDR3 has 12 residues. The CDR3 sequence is CASRAGIDTQYF. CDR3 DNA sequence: TGTGCCAGCAGAGCCGGGATAGATACGCAGTATTTT.

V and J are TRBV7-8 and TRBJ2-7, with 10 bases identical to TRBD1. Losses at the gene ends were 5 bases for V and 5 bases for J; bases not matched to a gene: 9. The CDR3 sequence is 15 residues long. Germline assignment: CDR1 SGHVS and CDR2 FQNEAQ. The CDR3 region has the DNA TGTGCCAGCAGCGACCGGGACAGGGGTTCGGACGAGCAGTACTTC. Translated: CASSDRDRGSDEQYF.

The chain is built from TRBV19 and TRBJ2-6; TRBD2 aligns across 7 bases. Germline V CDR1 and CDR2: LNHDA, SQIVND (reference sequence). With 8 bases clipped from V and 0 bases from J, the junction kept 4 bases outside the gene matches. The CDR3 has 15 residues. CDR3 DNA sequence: TGTGCCAGTGGGGGGACTAACTCTGGGGCCAACGTCCTGACTTTC. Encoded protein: CASGGTNSGANVLTF.

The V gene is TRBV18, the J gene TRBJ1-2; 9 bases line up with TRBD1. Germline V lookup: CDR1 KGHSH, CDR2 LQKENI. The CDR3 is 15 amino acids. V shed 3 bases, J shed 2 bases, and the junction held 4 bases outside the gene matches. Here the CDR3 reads CASSPRQGENYGYTF. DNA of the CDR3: TGTGCCAGCTCACCGCGACAGGGGGAGAACTATGGCTACACCTTC.

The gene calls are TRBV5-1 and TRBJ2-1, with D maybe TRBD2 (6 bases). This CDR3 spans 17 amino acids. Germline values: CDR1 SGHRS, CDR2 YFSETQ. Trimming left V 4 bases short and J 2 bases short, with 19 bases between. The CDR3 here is CASSGAGKTRPYNEQFF. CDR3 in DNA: TGCGCCAGCAGCGGAGCGGGTAAGACGCGCCCCTACAATGAGCAGTTCTTC.

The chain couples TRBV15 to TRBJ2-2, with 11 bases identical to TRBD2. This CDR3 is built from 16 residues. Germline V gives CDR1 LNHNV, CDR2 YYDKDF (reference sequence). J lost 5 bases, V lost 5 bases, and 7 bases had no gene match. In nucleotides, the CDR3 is TGTGCCACCAGCCGATCACTAGCGGGAGTTACCGGGGAGCTGTTTTTT. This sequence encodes CATSRSLAGVTGELFF.

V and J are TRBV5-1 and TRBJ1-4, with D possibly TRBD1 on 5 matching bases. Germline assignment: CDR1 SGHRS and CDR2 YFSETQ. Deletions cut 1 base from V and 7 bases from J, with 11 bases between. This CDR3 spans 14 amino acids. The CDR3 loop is CASSLTGSGEKLFF. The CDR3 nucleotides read TGCGCCAGCAGCTTGACAGGCTCTGGTGAAAAACTGTTTTTT.

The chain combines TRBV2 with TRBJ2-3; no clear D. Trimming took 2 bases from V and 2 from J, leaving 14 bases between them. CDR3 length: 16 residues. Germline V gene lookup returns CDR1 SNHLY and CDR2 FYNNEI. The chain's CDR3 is CASSESPSTDTDTQYF. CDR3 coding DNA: TGTGCCAGCAGTGAATCGCCGAGCACAGACACAGATACGCAGTATTTT.

CDR3 sequence (DNA): TGTGCCAGTAGTTCGGACAGGGTAACCTACAATGAGCAGTTCTTC. This translates into CASSSDRVTYNEQFF. The V and J genes are TRBV19 and TRBJ2-1, with 8 bases that match TRBD1. Per the germline V gene, CDR1 is LNHDA and CDR2 is SQIVND (reference sequence). CDR3 length: 15 residues. The junction had 5 bases not matched to a gene; V was cut back by 5 bases and J by 2 bases.

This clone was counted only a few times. CDR3 amino acids: CASSPKPGTGGNEQFF. As DNA, the CDR3 is TGTGCCAGCTCACCAAAACCCGGGACAGGGGGCAATGAGCAGTTCTTC. V usage is TRBV18 and J usage is TRBJ2-1, with 11 nucleotides matching TRBD1. V was clipped by 2 bases and J by 6 bases; unmatched bases: 6. CDR3 length equals 16 residues. Germline V gene lookup returns CDR1 KGHSH and CDR2 LQKENI.